Listed below are T cell receptor beta chains from one sample, sequenced in a study of cytomegalovirus exposure and HLA in healthy donors. Generated by immunoSEQ multiplex PCR, the TCRdb table keeps only in-frame clones and is missing some. The sample yields around 160,000 clones, over 65% seen once. Sequenced input: PBMCs. The origin of the receptors is a middle-aged woman in good health and CMV-seropositive. Both conserved end residues are part of each CDR3. D genes are given only for firm matches. The listing skips clone size in some rows; elsewhere it reads once, few, many or a size class.

size,D,V,J,DNA,CDR3
NA,TRBD1,TRBV18,TRBJ1-1,TGTGCCAGCTCACCCTTACGGACAGGGATGAACACTGAAGCTTTCTTT,CASSPLRTGMNTEAFF
NA,NA,TRBV9,TRBJ2-5,TGTGCCAGCAGCGTTCTTGGGGGGGCCAGGGCAGAGACCCAGTACTTC,CASSVLGGARAETQYF
NA,NA,TRBV6-5,TRBJ2-7,TGTGCCAGCAGTTACTCGGACAGCCTCTCCTACGAGCAGTACTTC,CASSYSDSLSYEQYF
NA,TRBD2,TRBV6-4,TRBJ2-1,TGTGCCAGCAGTGTGGGGCTAGCGGGACGGGATGAGCAGTTCTTC,CASSVGLAGRDEQFF
NA,TRBD2,TRBV19,TRBJ2-1,TGTGCCAGTAGCATAGCGGGAGGGTCGAATGAGCAGTTCTTC,CASSIAGGSNEQFF
NA,NA,TRBV2,TRBJ2-7,TGTGCCAGCAGCCCAACTAGTGTGGGCTCCTACGAGCAGTACTTC,CASSPTSVGSYEQYF
NA,TRBD2,TRBV27,TRBJ2-7,TGTGCCAGCAGTTTAGAGCCGGGACTAGCAACCACGCAGTACTTC,CASSLEPGLATTQYF
NA,NA,TRBV9,TRBJ1-4,TGTGCCAGCAGCCTAGGGGGGGTAAATGAAAAACTGTTTTTT,CASSLGGVNEKLFF
NA,NA,TRBV7-9,TRBJ1-2,TGTGCCAGCAGCTTAGGGTTCCAGTATGGCTACACCTTC,CASSLGFQYGYTF
NA,NA,TRBV7-3,TRBJ1-1,TGTGCCAGCAGCTTAAACGCGGGGACTGAAGCTTTCTTT,CASSLNAGTEAFF
few,NA,TRBV25-1,TRBJ1-2,TGTGCCAGCAGTGCTGAGCAATCTAACTATGGCTACACCTTC,CASSAEQSNYGYTF
once,TRBD2,TRBV7-8,TRBJ2-3,TGTGCCAGCACCCAGCGACTAGCGGGGGGCCAAGGCACAGATACGCAGTATTTT,CASTQRLAGGQGTDTQYF
NA,NA,TRBV28,TRBJ1-2,TGTGCCAGCAGTTTGGGCAACTATGGCTACACCTTC,CASSLGNYGYTF
NA,TRBD1,TRBV14,TRBJ2-7,TGTGCCAGCAGCCAACGTACAGGGGCCTACGAGCAGTACTTC,CASSQRTGAYEQYF
few,NA,TRBV5-4,TRBJ2-2,TGTGCCAGCAGCTTGATGGCAGCCAGGACCGGGGAGCTGTTTTTT,CASSLMAARTGELFF
once,TRBD1,TRBV9,TRBJ1-1,TGTGCCAGCAGCCGGGGACAGGCGAACACTGAAGCTTTCTTT,CASSRGQANTEAFF
NA,NA,TRBV5-1,TRBJ2-2,TGCGCCAGCAGCCTTGACGGAGACACCGGGGAGCTGTTTTTT,CASSLDGDTGELFF
NA,NA,TRBV18,TRBJ1-5,TGTGCCAGCTCACCAGACGGACAGATTAATCAGCCCCAGCATTTT,CASSPDGQINQPQHF
NA,NA,TRBV6-5,TRBJ1-1,TGTGCCAGCAGTTATCAGACAGGACCAACTGAAGCTTTCTTT,CASSYQTGPTEAFF
NA,NA,TRBV7-9,TRBJ2-3,TGTTCCAGCAGCTCGCAGGGGGATACGCAGTATTTT,CSSSSQGDTQYF
NA,NA,TRBV7-8,TRBJ2-4,TGTGCCAGCAGCCCGGTTAGCGTCGGGCTCATTCAGTACTTC,CASSPVSVGLIQYF
NA,NA,TRBV5-1,TRBJ2-1,TGCGCCAGCAGCTCCCCTAGCCTGGATGAGCAGTTCTTC,CASSSPSLDEQFF
NA,NA,TRBV5-1,TRBJ1-4,TGCGCCAGCAGACCCCGACCCGGGGAAAAACTGTTTTTT,CASRPRPGEKLFF
NA,NA,TRBV5-4,TRBJ2-7,TGTGCCAGCAGCTCGGGCGGGGTCCCGGGCTCCTACGAGCAGTACTTC,CASSSGGVPGSYEQYF
NA,TRBD2,TRBV5-4,TRBJ2-3,TGTGCCAGCAGCAGGGACTATCTTGGGGCAGATACGCAGTATTTT,CASSRDYLGADTQYF
NA,NA,TRBV6-5,TRBJ2-2,TGTGCCAGTACCATGGCTCCGAACACCGGGGAGCTGTTTTTT,CASTMAPNTGELFF
few,NA,TRBV19,TRBJ1-5,TGTGCCAGTAGTATAGTTGAGGGCCAGCCCCAGCATTTT,CASSIVEGQPQHF
NA,TRBD1,TRBV5-1,TRBJ1-4,TGCGCCAGCAGCGAACAGGGGGCTAATGAAAAACTGTTTTTT,CASSEQGANEKLFF
few,TRBD2,TRBV28,TRBJ2-7,TGTGCCAGCGGACGGACTAGCGGGAGTTACGAGCAGTACTTC,CASGRTSGSYEQYF
NA,NA,TRBV5-4,TRBJ1-4,TGTGCCAGCAGCTTAGCAGGCCAATCTAATGAAAAACTGTTTTTT,CASSLAGQSNEKLFF